The sequence of this T cell receptor beta chain was determined in a study of T cells of healthy individuals. The CDR3 runs 15 residues. CDR1 is MNHEY, CDR2 SVGAGI, per germline. The V end was cut by 6 bases, the J end by 0 bases, with 12 bases between. One entry per CDR3 protein, called by TCRdb with MiXCR from the 5' RACE reads. The table has about 96,000 distinct CDR3 sequences, 15% to 20% seen once. This receptor was taken from a human donor in good health. The chain carries TRBV6-5 and TRBJ2-1; D not certain. The DNA of the CDR3 is TGTGCCAGCAGAACCCTCGGAAGCTCCTACAATGAGCAGTTCTTC. As protein: CASRTLGSSYNEQFF.